A single TCR beta chain is shown here with its context. The data were taken from a study of T cell changes during pregnancy in multiple sclerosis. The data were produced by immunoSEQ multiplex PCR, yet TCRdb's version contains in-frame clones alone and is incomplete. The sample lists under 50,000 clones; about 95% were seen once. This TCR was sampled from a female donor with multiple sclerosis, enrolled in a pregnancy study. Source: CD8+ T cells from peripheral blood mononuclear cells, taken in the first trimester of pregnancy.

CDR3 DNA sequence: TGTGCCACCAGCAGAGAGGAGGGAAAACTGTTTTTT. Its translation: CATSREEGKLFF. The gene calls are TRBV15 and TRBJ1-4; D remains unclear. In germline, CDR1 is LNHNV, CDR2 YYDKDF (reference sequence). The V end was cut by 0 bases, the J end by 10 bases, with 6 bases between. The CDR3 spans 12 residues.